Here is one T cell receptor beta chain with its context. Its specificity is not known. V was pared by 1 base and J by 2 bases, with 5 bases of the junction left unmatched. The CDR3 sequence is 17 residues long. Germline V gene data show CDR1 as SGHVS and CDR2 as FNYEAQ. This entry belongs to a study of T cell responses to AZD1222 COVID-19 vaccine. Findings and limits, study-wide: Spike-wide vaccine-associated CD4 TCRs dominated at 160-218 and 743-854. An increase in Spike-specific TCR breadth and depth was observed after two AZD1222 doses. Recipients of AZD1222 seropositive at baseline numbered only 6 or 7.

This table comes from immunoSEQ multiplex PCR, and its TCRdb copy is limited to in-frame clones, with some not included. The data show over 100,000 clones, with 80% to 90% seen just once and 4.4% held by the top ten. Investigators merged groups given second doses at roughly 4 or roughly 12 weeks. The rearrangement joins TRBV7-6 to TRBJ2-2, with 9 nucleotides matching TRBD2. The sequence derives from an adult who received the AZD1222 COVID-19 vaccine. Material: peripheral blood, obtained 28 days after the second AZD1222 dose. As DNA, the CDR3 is TGTGCCAGCAGCTTAGTGCTAGCGGGGTTAAACACCGGGGAGCTGTTTTTT. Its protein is CASSLVLAGLNTGELFF.